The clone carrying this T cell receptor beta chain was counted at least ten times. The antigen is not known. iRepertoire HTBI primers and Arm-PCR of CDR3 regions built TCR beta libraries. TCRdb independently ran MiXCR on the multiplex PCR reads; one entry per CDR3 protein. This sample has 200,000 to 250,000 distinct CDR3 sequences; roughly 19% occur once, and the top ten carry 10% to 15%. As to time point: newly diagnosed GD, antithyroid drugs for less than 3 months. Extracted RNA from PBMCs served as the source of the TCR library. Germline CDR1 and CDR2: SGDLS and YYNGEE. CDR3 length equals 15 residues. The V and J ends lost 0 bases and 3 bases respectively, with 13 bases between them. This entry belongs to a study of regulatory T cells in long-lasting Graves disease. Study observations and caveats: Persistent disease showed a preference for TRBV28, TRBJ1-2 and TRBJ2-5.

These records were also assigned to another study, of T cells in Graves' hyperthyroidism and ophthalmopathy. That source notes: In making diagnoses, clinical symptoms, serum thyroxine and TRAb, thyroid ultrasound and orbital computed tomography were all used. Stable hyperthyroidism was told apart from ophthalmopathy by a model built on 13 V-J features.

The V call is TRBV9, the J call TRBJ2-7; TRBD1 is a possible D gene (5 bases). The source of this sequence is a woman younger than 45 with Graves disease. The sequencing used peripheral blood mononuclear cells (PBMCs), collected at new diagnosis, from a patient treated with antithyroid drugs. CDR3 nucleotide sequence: TGTGCCAGCAGCGTAGGTAAGGGGTTCGTCTACGAGCAGTACTTC. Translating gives CASSVGKGFVYEQYF.